This T cell receptor (beta chain) emerged from a study of T cell responses to AZD1222 COVID-19 vaccine. Study as a whole: Pooled together were second doses at about 4 or about 12 weeks.

The data were produced by immunoSEQ multiplex PCR, yet TCRdb's version contains in-frame clones alone and is incomplete. The repertoire has 100,000 to 150,000 clones, 88% of them found once; the top ten carry approximately 7%. The study's findings and limits: At baseline, seropositivity was found in only five or six AZD1222 recipients.

The V gene lost 3 bases and the J gene lost 6 bases, with 9 bases spanning the gap. Germline loops: CDR1 DFQATT, CDR2 SNEGSKA (reference sequence). This CDR3 is 12 amino acids long. A word on this clone: The antigen remains undetermined.

The material was peripheral blood, obtained on day 0 of AZD1222 vaccination. The source of this sequence is an adult in good health. This chain connects TRBV20-1 to TRBJ2-1, with D hard to call. The CDR3 protein is CSASGFLNEQFF. The DNA for the CDR3 is TGCAGTGCTAGTGGGTTCCTCAATGAGCAGTTCTTC.